The TCR beta chain described here comes from a study of T-cell memory formation after mild COVID-19. This CDR3 contains 16 residues. After removal of 5 bases from V and 3 bases from J, the junction contained 9 bases not matched to a gene. 5'RACE with constant-segment primers built TCRalpha and TCRbeta cDNA libraries with UMIs. TCRdb redid the calling of the 5' RACE reads with MiXCR, one entry per CDR3 protein. This table holds 300,000 to 400,000 distinct CDR3 sequences, roughly an eighth found once. The TCR originated in a man between 18 and 29 years old who had mild COVID-19 (a few samples of this study predate the infection). Cell type and time point are not known. The specimen was PBMCs or a T cell subset sorted from them (not recorded which). The chain combines TRBV12-3 or TRBV12-4 with TRBJ1-1; TRBD1 matches 10 bases. For the CDR3, the DNA is TGTGCCAGCAGTCCGTCCCGGGACAGGGGCCACACTGAAGCTTTCTTT. It yields the protein CASSPSRDRGHTEAFF.